The rows below give T cell receptor beta chains drawn from one sample of a study of blood T cell repertoires in COVID-19. Sequenced by immunoSEQ multiplex PCR; TCRdb stores in-frame clones only, minus some. The data hold around 150,000 clones, with 84% observed a single time. Sequenced: PBMCs or T cells enriched from blood (not recorded which). All receptors come from a man aged 50-59 years who had recovered from COVID-19. Both conserved end residues are part of each CDR3. Clone size is not always given. Where it is, it says once, few, many or a class for expanded clones.

size | J | V | CDR3
. | TRBJ1-1 | TRBV19 | CASSIERVTEAFF
few | TRBJ2-7 | TRBV18 | CASSPQRDEQYF
. | TRBJ1-5 | TRBV5-1 | CASSVSGTDNQPQHF
. | TRBJ2-1 | TRBV11-3 | CASSLRARGAGEQFF
. | TRBJ2-1 | TRBV5-1 | CASSRRGSDEQFF
. | TRBJ2-4 | TRBV7-9 | CASSEGQGPEVPKNIQYF
. | TRBJ1-2 | TRBV6-5 | CASTPGSANYGYTF
once | TRBJ2-7 | TRBV18 | CASSPGQGFHEQYF
. | TRBJ2-2 | TRBV30 | CAWGVGTWTGELFF
. | TRBJ2-1 | TRBV7-2 | CASSLSGTGGSSYNEQFF
. | TRBJ2-5 | TRBV23-1 | CASSQSFQSQETQYF
. | TRBJ1-2 | TRBV6-6 | CASSYWDRDYGYTF
. | TRBJ1-2 | TRBV27 | CASSLSGTGYGYTF
. | TRBJ2-7 | TRBV9 | CASSVEGGTVIF
few | TRBJ1-2 | TRBV29-1 | CSVVWGQLNGYTF
. | TRBJ2-1 | TRBV4-3 | CASSQVGQGVSYNEQFF
. | TRBJ2-3 | TRBV2 | CASSEGATASTDTQYF
. | TRBJ2-6 | TRBV4-2 | CASSQDDSSSGANVLTF
. | TRBJ1-2 | TRBV5-4 | CASRELGGQGTGGYTF